This T cell receptor (beta chain) came from a study of blood T cells in healthy people across ages (dated by TCRdb to the mid-2010s). Study-wide context: Template switching captured roughly one uniquely barcoded TCR beta cDNA molecule per two T cells in model experiments. The donors were divided into four age groups: young (average approximately 15 years), middle-aged (roughly 42), aged (about 61) and long-lived (about 90). Using the same blood draw, the study looked at two additional independent replicas of 1 million unique cDNA reads for two donors, one aged 18 to 30 and the other aged 80 or older. The study measured age-related changes in TCR beta repertoire diversity using deep sequencing normalized with unique cDNA molecular identifiers.

Donors were around 37 systemically healthy Caucasian individuals from Russia aged about 6 to 100 years. Approximately 10 milliliters of peripheral blood were collected from each donor into EDTA-treated Vacutainer tubes. Ficoll-Paque density-gradient centrifugation was used to isolate PBMCs, with at least 6 million per sample. Total RNA, at least 5 micrograms per sample, was extracted from PBMCs with Trizol reagent. For every donor, flow cytometry on a PBMC aliquot measured the percentage of naive CD45RAhigh/CD27high T cells. Libraries came from 5' RACE. Sequenced on an Illumina HiSeq 2500. A second PCR of about 6 to 12 cycles was run with a J-beta primer mix and a sample-barcoded 5' primer. A template-switch 5' adaptor carrying 12 random nucleotides introduced a unique molecular identifier onto each TCR beta cDNA molecule. Each sample yielded at least 2.5 million CDR3-containing paired-end reads. All of the RNA was converted into first-strand cDNA using the Mint cDNA synthesis kit, with a TRBC-specific oligonucleotide serving as the primer. All cDNA was treated with uracil-DNA glycosylase and then went through a first 18-cycle PCR with the universal primers M1SS and BC2_uni_R. In the authors' own workflow: Normalization of each sample was performed by random selection of 1 million high-quality reads, each carrying a distinct molecular identifier. Reads with shared molecular identifiers were discarded instead of being binned into consensus sequences. MiTCR, set to a Q25 quality threshold and the strictest error-elimination algorithm, was used for CDR3 identification, clonotype clustering and error correction. A nonparametric unseen species model using Euler transformation provided a lower-bound estimate of total TCR beta diversity. TCRdb trimmed public reads at Q25 via fastp, called clones via MiXCR and kept in-frame beta chains. A single entry per CDR3 protein holds the most common genes and DNA from its merged rows. TCRdb's processing, not the authors' own work, is the source of the V and J calls. The sample has around 520,000 distinct CDR3 sequences on record, around 27% of them singletons. The top ten clones comprise roughly 3.5% of the sample.

Taken from cysteine to phenylalanine, the CDR3 has 15 residues. Kept here is only the CDR3 DNA, which spans 45 bases and is read in frame from base 1. For CDR1 and CDR2, the germline V gene lists SGDLS and YYNGEE. Trimming leaves V shorter by 2 bases and J shorter by 2 bases, with the junction holding 5 bases beyond the gene matches. General findings and caveats noted by the study authors: Estimates of total diversity from one million sequenced T cells were regarded as lower bounds and underestimates. As age increased, observed TCR beta diversity per million T cells dropped in a roughly linear way, and a significant reduction was already evident by age roughly 36. Because the CMV infection status of the donors was unknown, age-related changes in expanded clonotypes may potentially have been confounded. The percentage of naive T cells measured by flow cytometry correlated strongly with observed TCR beta diversity. Because profiling used bulk unsorted PBMCs, naive and antigen-experienced compartments could not be compared conclusively. The long-lived group showed more naive CD4+ T cells, fewer expanded clones and increased TCR diversity than the aged group, suggesting age selection.

This clonotype has ten or more counts. Its antigen is still unknown. Base quality data are lacking; no much larger clone is found one base away. These data also formed part of another study, on T cells of mothers and their children. Reported in the second study: Nine systemically healthy Caucasian individuals served as donors, namely three mothers together with their six children. cDNA synthesis used all of the extracted RNA, with around 1.4 ug of RNA in each 15 ul reaction. In the second PCR, the M1S primer introduced both the sample barcodes and 2-4 random nucleotides. Over 9.5 million TCR beta CDR3 reads were obtained for each mother, and around 2.7 million reads were obtained for each child. In both related and unrelated pairs, thymic selection shapes the output of TCR recombination in a similar way, with inherited differences having only a minor effect. Normalized repertoire overlap was always slightly but never significantly higher in related than unrelated mother-child pairs. No persistent microchimeric T cell clones were detected, at a sensitivity of roughly 99 clones per million clonotypes. In the study, deep NGS was used to compare the TCR beta repertoires of mothers and children, and features distinguishing related mother-child pairs from unrelated individuals were sought. The mean age was roughly 36 +/- 4 years for the mothers and about 12 +/- 4 years for the children. After adapter ligation was performed with NEBNext reagents, the libraries were sequenced on an Illumina HiSeq 2000 with 100+100 nt paired-end reads. To avoid cross-contamination, the mother libraries and the child libraries were prepared a month apart and sequenced in separate runs. For each donor, somewhere between about 450,000 and 2,200,000 distinct TCR beta clonotypes were identified. Naive TCR beta clonotypes were estimated from low-frequency clonotypes matched to each donor's FACS-determined naive share, without sorting.

The sequence came from a boy younger than 10 in good health. The specimen sequenced was blood. The V and J segments used are TRBV9 and TRBJ2-7, with 9 junctional bases fitting TRBD1. The CDR3 reads CASSVGTGFTYEQYF. The nucleotides are TGTGCCAGCAGCGTGGGGACAGGGTTTACCTACGAGCAGTACTTC. The entire variable domain, with the stretches around the CDR3 drawn from the reference TRBV9 and TRBJ2-7 proteins, is DSGVTQTPKHLITATGQRVTLRCSPRSGDLSVYWYQQSLDQGLQFLIQYYNGEERAKGNILERFSAQQFPDLHSELNLSSLELGDSALYFCASSVGTGFTYEQYFGPGTRLTVT.